This TCR beta chain was captured by sequencing in a study of cytotoxic CD8 clonotypes in ibrutinib-treated CLL. At the level of the study: Included were about a dozen relapsed/refractory and roughly 15 treatment-naive patients, of whom fewer than 18 were IGHV unmutated.

Study-wide results and limits: Clonality went up at the time of ibrutinib response, stayed stable in sustained remission, and later dropped back toward its baseline level at progression. Clonality measured at baseline exceeded age-matched healthy donors, tracking circulating CD8+ T-cell counts.

In regard to this clone: Antigen specificity is unknown.

Method: immunoSEQ multiplex PCR; TCRdb's copy keeps in-frame clones and lacks some. The sample has about 29,000 clones, about 78% seen once. Trimming cost V 0 bases and J 7 bases, with 12 bases left between them. The V gene's germline CDR1 is SGHAT and CDR2 FQNNGV. The CDR3 extends over 14 amino acids. The chain has TRBV11-2 and TRBJ1-2; a weak D match, TRBD1 (5 bases). This clonotype originated in a human donor with chronic lymphocytic leukemia. Sequencing was performed on PBMCs, taken after 36 months of ibrutinib treatment. The CDR3 spells CASSLDGQGGGYTF. Here the CDR3 DNA reads TGTGCCAGCAGCTTAGATGGGCAGGGTGGTGGCTACACCTTC. Full variable domain (remainder filled in from reference TRBV11-2 and TRBJ1-2): EAGVAQSPRYKIIEKRQSVAFWCNPISGHATLYWYQQILGQGPKLLIQFQNNGVVDDSQLPKDRFSAERLKGVDSTLKIQPAKLEDSAVYLCASSLDGQGGGYTFGSGTRLTVV.